The 25 T cell receptor beta chains given below trace back to one sample, sequenced in a study of CD8 T cells in Susac syndrome. Random hexamers were used to reverse transcribe an amount of roughly 0.5 to 1 ug RNA. TCRdb recomputed calls from the immunoSEQ multiplex PCR reads with MiXCR, one row per CDR3 protein. The sample lists 180,000 or so distinct CDR3 sequences, about 95% occurring once. The specimen was CD4+ T cells from PBMCs. The source of these receptors is a human donor with multiple sclerosis.

The V gene is TRBV4-1, the J gene TRBJ2-1; D uncertain. CDR1 is MGHRA, CDR2 YSYEKL, per germline. Between the trimmed V and J ends, which lost 2 bases and 8 bases, there was a span of 7 bases. The CDR3 has 12 residues. As DNA, the CDR3 is TGCGCCAGCAGCCAATCGATGGATGAGCAGTTCTTC. This gives the protein CASSQSMDEQFF.

V usage is TRBV20-1 and J usage is TRBJ2-2, with D perhaps TRBD2 (6 bases). This CDR3 has 14 amino acids. Germline CDR1 is DFQATT and CDR2 is SNEGSKA (reference sequence). V lost 6 bases to trimming and J lost 4 bases, with 15 bases between them. The CDR3 protein is CSARGATGTGELFF. The CDR3 nucleotides are TGCAGTGCGCGCGGGGCCACGGGCACCGGGGAGCTGTTTTTT.

The chain employs TRBV5-4 and TRBJ2-5; 8 positions agree with TRBD1. V lost 0 bases, J lost 5 bases, and 3 bases stayed unmatched. This CDR3 region has 14 residues. In germline, CDR1 is SGHNT, CDR2 YYREEE (reference sequence). This CDR3 is CASSLGGQAETQYF. In nucleotides, the CDR3 is TGTGCCAGCAGCTTGGGGGGACAGGCGGAGACCCAGTACTTC.

The chain links TRBV20-1 to TRBJ1-1, with TRBD1 as a possible D gene (5 bases). The germline V gene encodes CDR1 DFQATT and CDR2 SNEGSKA (reference sequence). The CDR3 runs to 13 residues. V was cut by 3 bases and J by 6 bases, with 14 bases left in between. The CDR3 reads CSARAPGTAEAFF. CDR3 sequence (DNA): TGCAGTGCTAGGGCCCCAGGGACCGCTGAAGCTTTCTTT.

In nucleotides, the CDR3 is TGTGCCAGCAGCGTGCTAGCGGGAGGGGATACGCAGTATTTT. This sequence encodes CASSVLAGGDTQYF. V is TRBV9 and J is TRBJ2-3; 12 nucleotides match TRBD2. Trimming at V came to 2 bases and at J to 6 bases, leaving 1 base not matched to a gene. The CDR3 covers 14 residues. CDR1 and CDR2 from the germline V gene are SGDLS and YYNGEE. The full variable domain, completed using reference TRBV9 and TRBJ2-3, is DSGVTQTPKHLITATGQRVTLRCSPRSGDLSVYWYQQSLDQGLQFLIQYYNGEERAKGNILERFSAQQFPDLHSELNLSSLELGDSALYFCASSVLAGGDTQYFGPGTRLTVL.

This chain uses TRBV29-1 with TRBJ1-2; TRBD1 matches 7 bases. This CDR3 has 13 residues. Looked up from germline, CDR1 is SQVTM and CDR2 is ANQGSEA. The trim removed 6 bases at V and 8 bases at J, leaving 12 bases unmatched. The DNA for the CDR3 is TGCAGCGTGGAGAGAGACAGGGTGGGCGGCTACACCTTC. It codes for CSVERDRVGGYTF. The whole variable domain, filled in from reference TRBV29-1 and TRBJ1-2, reads SAVISQKPSRDICQRGTSLTIQCQVDSQVTMMFWYRQQPGQSLTLIATANQGSEATYESGFVIDKFPISRPNLTFSTLTVSNMSPEDSSIYLCSVERDRVGGYTFGSGTRLTVV.

J is TRBJ2-1 and V is TRBV15; possible D gene TRBD1, 6 bases. V dropped 2 bases and J dropped 8 bases, with 10 bases sitting between them. Germline V lookup: CDR1 LNHNV, CDR2 YYDKDF (reference sequence). The CDR3 runs 13 residues. The CDR3 reads CATSRQGRHEQFF. CDR3 nucleotides: TGTGCCACCAGCAGACAGGGGCGCCATGAGCAGTTCTTC. Combining the CDR3 with reference TRBV15 and TRBJ2-1 gives the whole variable domain DAMVIQNPRYQVTQFGKPVTLSCSQTLNHNVMYWYQQKSSQAPKLLFHYYDKDFNNEADTPDNFQSRRPNTSFCFLDIRSPGLGDTAMYLCATSRQGRHEQFFGPGTRLTVL.

The chain uses TRBV15 and TRBJ1-1; a possible D gene is TRBD1 (6 bases). V was clipped by 8 bases and J by 10 bases, with 23 bases between them. The CDR3 is 14 amino acids. The germline gives CDR1 LNHNV, CDR2 YYDKDF (reference sequence). CDR3 loop: CATSTGTTRPGAFF. The CDR3, as DNA: TGTGCCACCTCCACCGGGACAACCCGCCCGGGAGCTTTCTTT.

J is TRBJ1-4 and V is TRBV20-1, with D perhaps TRBD1 (6 bases). Germline V lookup: CDR1 DFQATT, CDR2 SNEGSKA (reference sequence). CDR3 length equals 16 residues. The ends were cut back, 3 bases at V and 4 bases at J, with 18 bases in the middle. The CDR3 DNA is TGCAGTGCTAGTCCCACCTGGACAGCGCTTAATGAAAAACTGTTTTTT. Translation gives CSASPTWTALNEKLFF.

A single count supports this clonotype. The rearrangement uses TRBV3-1 and TRBJ1-1; 8 nucleotides agree with TRBD1. The CDR3 spans 11 residues. V lost 5 bases, J lost 8 bases, and 1 base stayed unmatched. Germline-derived CDR1 and CDR2 are LGHDT and YNNKEL (reference sequence). Written as DNA, the CDR3 is TGTGCCAGCAGCGGACAGGGAGAAGCTTTCTTT. Translating it yields CASSGQGEAFF.

V usage is TRBV29-1 and J usage is TRBJ1-2; D ambiguous. V lost 1 base and J 4 bases, leaving 7 bases between the germline ends. This CDR3 has 12 residues. CDR1 is SQVTM, CDR2 ANQGSEA, per germline. The CDR3 DNA follows: TGCAGCGTTGAAGTCCGTAGCTATGGCTACACCTTC. Encoded protein: CSVEVRSYGYTF.

CDR3 in amino acids: CASSLGIYTDTQYF. Here the CDR3 DNA reads TGTGCCAGCAGTTTAGGGATTTACACAGATACGCAGTATTTT. J is TRBJ2-3 and V is TRBV27; D not resolved. Trimming removed 2 bases from V and 2 bases from J, with 8 bases in between. Germline V gene lookup returns CDR1 MNHEY and CDR2 SMNVEV (reference sequence). The length of the CDR3 is 14 residues.

Worth noting for this clonotype: Relative to the germline gene, one junction end is altered; a read error may explain this. The rearrangement links TRBV24-1 to TRBJ2-2, with D maybe TRBD2 (6 bases). Per germline, CDR1 KGHDR and CDR2 SFDVKD. This CDR3 contains 15 residues. This CDR3 reads CAARGGAEGTGELFF. The DNA for the CDR3 is TGTGCCGCCAGAGGCGGAGCGGAGGGCACCGGGGAGCTGTTTTTT.

The J gene is TRBJ1-6, the V gene TRBV7-2; D remains ambiguous. Germline values: CDR1 SGHTA, CDR2 FQGNSA. V lost 6 bases to trimming and J lost 10 bases, with 7 bases between them. The CDR3 sequence is 11 residues long. For the CDR3, the DNA is TGTGCCAGCAGTTACCTGTCACCCCTCCACTTT. Protein sequence: CASSYLSPLHF. Looking up the rest from reference TRBV7-2 and TRBJ1-6 gives the full variable domain: GAGVSQSPSNKVTEKGKDVELRCDPISGHTALYWYRQSLGQGLEFLIYFQGNSAPDKSGLPSDRFSAERTGGSVSTLTIQRTQQEDSAVYLCASSYLSPLHFGNGTRLTVT.

The chain joins TRBV29-1 to TRBJ1-3, with D perhaps TRBD1 (6 bases). The CDR3 is 13 amino acids. Between the trimmed V and J ends, which lost 7 bases and 1 base, there was a span of 11 bases. The germline V gene encodes CDR1 SQVTM and CDR2 ANQGSEA. DNA for the CDR3: TGCAGCGCAGGACAGAATTCTGGAAACACCATATATTTT. It yields the protein CSAGQNSGNTIYF.

This chain links TRBV2 with TRBJ2-7; perhaps TRBD1 as D (5 bases). Germline assignment: CDR1 SNHLY and CDR2 FYNNEI. The CDR3 runs 12 residues. Trimming removed 6 bases at V and 7 bases at J, with 13 bases between. The chain's CDR3 is CASRESRDEQYF. The CDR3 DNA is TGTGCCAGCAGAGAATCCAGGGATGAGCAGTACTTC.

The chain uses TRBV27 and TRBJ1-4, with 8 bases fitting TRBD1. CDR3 length equals 13 residues. V lost 1 base to trimming and J lost 17 bases; unmatched junction nucleotides: 9. CDR1 and CDR2 (germline): MNHEY, SMNVEV (reference sequence). CDR3 coding DNA: TGTGCCAGCAGTTTATACAGGGGGAGGACAACTTTTTTT. It specifies CASSLYRGRTTFF. The whole variable domain, filled in from reference TRBV27 and TRBJ1-4, reads EAQVTQNPRYLITVTGKKLTVTCSQNMNHEYMSWYRQDPGLGLRQIYYSMNVEVTDKGDVPEGYKVSRKEKRNFPLILESPSPNQTSLYFCASSLYRGRTTFFGSGTQLSVL.

The sample holds one count of this clonotype. The chain employs TRBV14 and TRBJ2-1; 13 bases are a match to TRBD2. V lost 4 bases, J lost 7 bases, and 7 bases stayed unmatched. The CDR3 spans 16 residues. The germline V gene encodes CDR1 SGHDN and CDR2 FVKESK. The CDR3 DNA sequence: TGTGCCAGCAGCCCTCGGACTAGCGGGAGTAGGAATGAGCAGTTCTTC. It encodes CASSPRTSGSRNEQFF.

This chain joins TRBV2 and TRBJ2-7, with 9 nucleotides matching TRBD2. CDR3 size: 14 residues. The germline gives CDR1 SNHLY, CDR2 FYNNEI. Trimming took 6 bases from V and 0 from J; bases not matched to a gene: 3. The CDR3 DNA reads as TGTGCCAGCAGGGGGACTAGCCTCTCCTACGAGCAGTACTTC. As protein: CASRGTSLSYEQYF.

In its sample, this clonotype was seen once. This chain uses TRBV30 with TRBJ1-3, with no clear D. The CDR3 has 13 residues. Germline V gene data show CDR1 as GTSNPN and CDR2 as SVGIG (reference sequence). Trimming shortened V by 8 bases and J by 8 bases, and 19 bases separated the two germline ends. The CDR3, as DNA: TGTGCCGGACGCCAGGCCGCTGCCGACACCATATATTTT. Residues: CAGRQAAADTIYF.

The chain couples TRBV20-1 to TRBJ2-7, with 7 bases that match TRBD1. Germline V gene lookup returns CDR1 DFQATT and CDR2 SNEGSKA (reference sequence). J lost 6 bases, V lost 4 bases, and 6 bases had no gene match. This CDR3 comprises 12 residues. DNA for the CDR3: TGCAGTGCTACGACAGGGTACGGCGAGCAGTACTTC. Its protein is CSATTGYGEQYF.

This chain uses TRBV20-1 with TRBJ2-5; 9 positions match TRBD1. In germline, CDR1 is DFQATT, CDR2 SNEGSKA (reference sequence). CDR3 length: 16 residues. The V segment lost 6 bases and the J segment 5 bases; nucleotides outside the gene matches: 16. The CDR3 DNA follows: TGCAGTGCCAACCCTACCGACAGGGGGATGGGGGAGACCCAGTACTTC. Its protein is CSANPTDRGMGETQYF.

This rearrangement joins TRBV6-4 to TRBJ2-3, with 7 bases lining up with TRBD1. V trimming: 6 bases; J trimming: 1 base; junction bases outside the gene matches: 7. The CDR3 has 15 amino acids. Germline lookup yields CDR1 MRHNA and CDR2 SNTAGT. The CDR3 spells CASSLLGGGTDTQYF. In DNA form, the CDR3 reads TGTGCCAGCAGCCTCCTAGGGGGCGGCACAGATACGCAGTATTTT.

The chain links TRBV25-1 to TRBJ1-1, with D hard to call. Trimming took off 2 bases at V and 6 bases at J, with 10 bases between the two ends. The CDR3 totals 13 residues. In germline, CDR1 is MGHDK, CDR2 SYGVNS. CDR3 sequence reads: CASSERGRPEAFF. Here the CDR3 DNA reads TGTGCCAGCAGTGAACGTGGCAGGCCTGAAGCTTTCTTT. The full variable domain, completed using reference TRBV25-1 and TRBJ1-1, is EADIYQTPRYLVIGTGKKITLECSQTMGHDKMYWYQQDPGMELHLIHYSYGVNSTEKGDLSSESTVSRIRTEHFPLTLESARPSHTSQYLCASSERGRPEAFFGQGTRLTVV.

The chain uses TRBV6-6 and TRBJ1-2; 8 bases agree with TRBD1. J was trimmed by 8 bases and V by 2 bases; bases with no gene match: 7. CDR1 and CDR2 from the germline V gene are MNHNY and SVGAGI (reference sequence). The CDR3 is made up of 14 amino acids. The CDR3 spells CASSYRTGPGGYTF. In DNA form, the CDR3 reads TGTGCCAGCAGTTACCGGACAGGGCCCGGAGGCTACACCTTC.